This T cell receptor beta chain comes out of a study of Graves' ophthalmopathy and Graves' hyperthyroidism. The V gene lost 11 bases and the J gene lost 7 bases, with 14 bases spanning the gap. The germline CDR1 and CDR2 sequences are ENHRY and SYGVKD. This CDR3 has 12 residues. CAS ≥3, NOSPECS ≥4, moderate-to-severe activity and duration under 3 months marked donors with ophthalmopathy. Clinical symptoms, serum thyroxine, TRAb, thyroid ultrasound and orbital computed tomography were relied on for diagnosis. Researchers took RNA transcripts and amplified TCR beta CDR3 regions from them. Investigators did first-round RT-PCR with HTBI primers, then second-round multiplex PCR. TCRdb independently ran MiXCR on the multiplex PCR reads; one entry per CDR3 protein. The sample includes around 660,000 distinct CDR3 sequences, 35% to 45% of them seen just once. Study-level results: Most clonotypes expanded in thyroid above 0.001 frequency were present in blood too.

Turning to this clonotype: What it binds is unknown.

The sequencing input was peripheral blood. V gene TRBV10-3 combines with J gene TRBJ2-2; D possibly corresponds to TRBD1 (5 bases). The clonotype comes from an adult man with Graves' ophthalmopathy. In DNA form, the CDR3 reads TGTGCCGCCGCCGAGACAGTCGGGGAGCTGTTTTTT. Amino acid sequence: CAAAETVGELFF.